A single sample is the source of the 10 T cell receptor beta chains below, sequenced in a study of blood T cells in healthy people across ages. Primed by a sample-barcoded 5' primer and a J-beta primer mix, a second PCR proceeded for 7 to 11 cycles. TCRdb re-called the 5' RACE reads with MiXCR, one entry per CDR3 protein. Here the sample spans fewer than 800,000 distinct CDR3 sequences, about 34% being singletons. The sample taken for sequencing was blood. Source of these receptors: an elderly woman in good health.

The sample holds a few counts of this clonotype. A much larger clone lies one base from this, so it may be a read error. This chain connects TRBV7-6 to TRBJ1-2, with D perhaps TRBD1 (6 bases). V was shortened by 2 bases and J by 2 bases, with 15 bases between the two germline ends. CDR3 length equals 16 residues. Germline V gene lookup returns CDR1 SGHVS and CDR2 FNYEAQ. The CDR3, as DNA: TGTGCCAGCAGCTTAAGGGGGGCTGGCACAAACTATGGCTACACCTTC. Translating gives CASSLRGAGTNYGYTF.

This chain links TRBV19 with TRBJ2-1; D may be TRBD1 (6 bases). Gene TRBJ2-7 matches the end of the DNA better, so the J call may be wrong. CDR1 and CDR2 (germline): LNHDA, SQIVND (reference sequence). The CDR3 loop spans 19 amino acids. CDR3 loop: CASRRSGRTVVSSYNEQYF. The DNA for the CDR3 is TGTGCCAGTAGGAGGAGCGGCAGGACAGTGGTAAGCTCCTACAATGAGCAGTACTTC.

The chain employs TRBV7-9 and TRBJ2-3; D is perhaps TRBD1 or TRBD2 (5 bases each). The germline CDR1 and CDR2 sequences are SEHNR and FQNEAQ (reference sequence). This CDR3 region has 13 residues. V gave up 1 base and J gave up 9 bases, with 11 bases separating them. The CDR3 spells CASSLVLGDTQYF. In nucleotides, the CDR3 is TGTGCCAGCAGCTTAGTTCTAGGGGACACGCAGTATTTT.

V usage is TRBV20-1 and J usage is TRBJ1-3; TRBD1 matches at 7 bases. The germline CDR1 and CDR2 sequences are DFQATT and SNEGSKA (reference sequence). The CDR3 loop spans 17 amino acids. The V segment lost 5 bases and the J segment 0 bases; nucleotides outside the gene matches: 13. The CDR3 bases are TGCAGTGCTCGCTCCCTTGGACAGGCCGCCTCTGGAAACACCATATATTTT. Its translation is CSARSLGQAASGNTIYF.

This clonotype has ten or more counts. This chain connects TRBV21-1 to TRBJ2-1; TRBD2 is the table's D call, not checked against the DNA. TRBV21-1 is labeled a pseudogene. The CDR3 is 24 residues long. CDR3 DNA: TGTGCCAGCAGCAAAGCGCACTATTTTTTTCCTAGCGGGGGGGTTATTGCCACCTACAATGAGCAGTTCTTC. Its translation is CASSKAHYFFPSGGVIATYNEQFF.

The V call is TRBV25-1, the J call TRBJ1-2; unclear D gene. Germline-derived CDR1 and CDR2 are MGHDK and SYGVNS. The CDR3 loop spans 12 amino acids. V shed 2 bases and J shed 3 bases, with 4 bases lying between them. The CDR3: CASSEIYYGYTF. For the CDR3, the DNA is TGTGCCAGCAGTGAAATCTACTATGGCTACACCTTC.

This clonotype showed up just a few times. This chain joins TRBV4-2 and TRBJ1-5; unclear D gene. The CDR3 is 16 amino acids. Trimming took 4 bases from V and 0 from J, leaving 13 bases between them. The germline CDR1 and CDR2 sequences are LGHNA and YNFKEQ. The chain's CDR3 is CASSLGKDGSNQPQHF. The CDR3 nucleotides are TGTGCCAGCAGCCTTGGAAAGGACGGTAGCAATCAGCCCCAGCATTTT.

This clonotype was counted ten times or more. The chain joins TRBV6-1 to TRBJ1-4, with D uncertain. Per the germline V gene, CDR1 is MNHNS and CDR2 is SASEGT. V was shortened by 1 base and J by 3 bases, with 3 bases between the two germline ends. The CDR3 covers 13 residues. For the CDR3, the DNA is TGTGCCAGCAGTGAAGTTCCTAATGAAAAACTGTTTTTT. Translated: CASSEVPNEKLFF.

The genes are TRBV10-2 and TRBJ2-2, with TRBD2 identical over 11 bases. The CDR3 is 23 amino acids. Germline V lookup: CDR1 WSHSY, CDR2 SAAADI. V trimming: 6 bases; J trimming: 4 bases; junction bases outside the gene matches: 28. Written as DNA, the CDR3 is TGCGCCAGCAGGAACCTCTGGACCTCCGGGACTAGCGGAAGGGGGCGTGGCACCGGGGAGCTGTTTTTT. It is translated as CASRNLWTSGTSGRGRGTGELFF.

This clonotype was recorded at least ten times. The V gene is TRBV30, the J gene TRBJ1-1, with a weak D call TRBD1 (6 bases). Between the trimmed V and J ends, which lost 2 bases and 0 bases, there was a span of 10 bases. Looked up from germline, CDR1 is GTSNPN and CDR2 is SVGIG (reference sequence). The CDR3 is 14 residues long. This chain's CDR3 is CAWSPGHLNTEAFF. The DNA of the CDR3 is TGTGCCTGGAGTCCGGGACATCTGAACACTGAAGCTTTCTTT.